This T cell receptor beta chain comes out of a study of cytomegalovirus exposure and HLA in healthy donors. Notes on the study in general: In a later analysis, an Asian-associated ancestry cluster reportedly showed fewer N-insertions than the approximately 700-donor mean. Clonal expansion was found to be greater in HLA-associated TCR beta chains than in equally common others in a later analysis. CMV serostatus alone was available as immune exposure information. Sequence variants that were highly shared formed a cluster that was likely a sequencing artifact.

PCR primers comprised 60 Vbeta and 13 Jbeta primers. Here immunoSEQ multiplex PCR was the method, and the copy in TCRdb shows in-frame clones only, minus some. The sample consists of tens of thousands of clones, over 70% of them appearing once. Note on this clone: The target antigen is unknown.

Germline lookup yields CDR1 MDHEN and CDR2 SYDVKM. V was trimmed by 6 bases and J by 2 bases, leaving 15 bases between them. This CDR3 is 15 amino acids long. The material sequenced was PBMCs. This clonotype was sampled from a woman aged 40 to 50 in good health and CMV-seronegative. The chain joins TRBV28 to TRBJ2-3; perhaps TRBD2 as D (6 bases). CDR3 protein: CASREGRFVTDTQYF. In nucleotides, the CDR3 is TGTGCCAGCAGGGAGGGCAGATTCGTCACAGATACGCAGTATTTT.